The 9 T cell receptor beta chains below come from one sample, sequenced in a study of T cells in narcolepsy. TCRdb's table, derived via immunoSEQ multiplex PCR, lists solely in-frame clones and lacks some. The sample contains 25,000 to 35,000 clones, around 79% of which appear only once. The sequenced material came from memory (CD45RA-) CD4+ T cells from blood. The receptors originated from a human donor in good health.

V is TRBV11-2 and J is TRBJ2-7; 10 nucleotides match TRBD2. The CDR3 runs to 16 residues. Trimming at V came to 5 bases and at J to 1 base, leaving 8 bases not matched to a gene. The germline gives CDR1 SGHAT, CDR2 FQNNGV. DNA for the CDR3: TGTGCCAGCAGCCCGATTCAGCGGGAGGGATCCTACGAGCAGTACTTC. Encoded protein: CASSPIQREGSYEQYF.

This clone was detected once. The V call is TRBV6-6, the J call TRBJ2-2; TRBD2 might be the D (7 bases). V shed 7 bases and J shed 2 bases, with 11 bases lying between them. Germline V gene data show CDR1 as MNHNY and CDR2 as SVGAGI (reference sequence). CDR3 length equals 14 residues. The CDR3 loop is CASKRDTNTGELFF. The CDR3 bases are TGTGCCAGCAAGCGGGACACCAACACCGGGGAGCTGTTTTTT.

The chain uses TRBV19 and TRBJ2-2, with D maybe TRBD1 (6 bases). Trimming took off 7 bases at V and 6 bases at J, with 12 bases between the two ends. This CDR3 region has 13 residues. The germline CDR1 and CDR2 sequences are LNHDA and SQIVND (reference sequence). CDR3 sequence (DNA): TGTGCCAGTACCAAGAACAGGGCCGGGGAGCTGTTTTTT. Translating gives CASTKNRAGELFF.

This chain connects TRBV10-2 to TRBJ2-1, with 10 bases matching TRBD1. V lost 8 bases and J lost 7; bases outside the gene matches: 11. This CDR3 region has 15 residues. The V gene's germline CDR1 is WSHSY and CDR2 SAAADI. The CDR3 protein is CASHYRQGAGNEQFF. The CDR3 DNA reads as TGCGCCAGCCACTACCGACAGGGGGCTGGTAATGAGCAGTTCTTC.

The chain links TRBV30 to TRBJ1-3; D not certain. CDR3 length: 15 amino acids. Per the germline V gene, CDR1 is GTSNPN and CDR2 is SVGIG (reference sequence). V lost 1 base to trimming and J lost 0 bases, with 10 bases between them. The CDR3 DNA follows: TGTGCCTGGAGTGGACACTTCGGCTCTGGAAACACCATATATTTT. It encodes CAWSGHFGSGNTIYF.

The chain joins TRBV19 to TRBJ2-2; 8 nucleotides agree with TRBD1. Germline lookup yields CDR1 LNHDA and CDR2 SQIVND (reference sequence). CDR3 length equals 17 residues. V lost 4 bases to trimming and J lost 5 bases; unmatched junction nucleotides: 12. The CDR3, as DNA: TGTGCCAGTAGTAAATTTCTTGGACAGGGAAGGACCGGGGAGCTGTTTTTT. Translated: CASSKFLGQGRTGELFF.

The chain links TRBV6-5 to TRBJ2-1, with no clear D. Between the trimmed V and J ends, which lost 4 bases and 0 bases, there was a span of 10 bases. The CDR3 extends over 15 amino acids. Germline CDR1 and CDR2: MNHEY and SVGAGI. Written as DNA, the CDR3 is TGTGCCAGCAGTTTCGACGGAAGCTCCTACAATGAGCAGTTCTTC. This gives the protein CASSFDGSSYNEQFF.

The CDR3 nucleotides are TGTGCCAGTAGGGCTTTAGCGGGAGTTAGCACCGGGGAGCTGTTTTTT. The encoded protein is CASRALAGVSTGELFF. The gene calls are TRBV19 and TRBJ2-2, with TRBD2 matching 9 bases. V trimming: 6 bases; J trimming: 4 bases; junction bases outside the gene matches: 9. This CDR3 is 16 amino acids long. In germline, CDR1 is LNHDA, CDR2 SQIVND (reference sequence). The full variable domain, completed using reference TRBV19 and TRBJ2-2, is DGGITQSPKYLFRKEGQNVTLSCEQNLNHDAMYWYRQDPGQGLRLIYYSQIVNDFQKGDIAEGYSVSREKKESFPLTVTSAQKNPTAFYLCASRALAGVSTGELFFGEGSRLTVL.

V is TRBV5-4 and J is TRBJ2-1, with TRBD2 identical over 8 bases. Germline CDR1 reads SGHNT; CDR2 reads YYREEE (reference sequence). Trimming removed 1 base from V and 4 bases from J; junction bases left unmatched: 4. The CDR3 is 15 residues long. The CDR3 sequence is CASSLTGLGYNEQFF. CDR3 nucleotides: TGTGCCAGCAGCTTGACGGGACTAGGTTACAATGAGCAGTTCTTC.